This is a list of T cell receptor beta chains from one sample in a study of shared clonotypes between healthy human individuals. Measured with immunoSEQ multiplex PCR; TCRdb has only the in-frame clones, and not every one. The table lists about 590,000 clones, 95% to 96% of them singletons. Source material: naive CD8+ T cells sorted from blood. The receptors were gathered from a woman under 40 in good health. Each CDR3 is given with its conserved first and last residue. The order of the fields is D gene, V gene, J gene, clone size, CDR3 protein, CDR3 DNA. The D gene is left open where the match is weak. Rows may omit the clone size; those that give it use once, few, many or a size class.

D: .; V: TRBV6-5; J: TRBJ1-1; size: .; CDR3: CASSYGRMNTEAFF; DNA: TGTGCCAGCAGTTATGGGCGGATGAACACTGAAGCTTTCTTT
D: .; V: TRBV6-1; J: TRBJ1-2; size: .; CDR3: CASSEAVAYGYTF; DNA: TGTGCCAGCAGTGAAGCGGTCGCCTATGGCTACACCTTC
D: .; V: TRBV9; J: TRBJ2-1; size: .; CDR3: CASSRGGRLAGNEQFF; DNA: TGTGCCAGCAGCAGGGGAGGTCGGCTGGCGGGTAATGAGCAGTTCTTC
D: .; V: TRBV6-1; J: TRBJ2-7; size: once; CDR3: CASSGVAADRGYEQYF; DNA: TGTGCCAGCAGTGGTGTGGCGGCAGATCGAGGCTACGAGCAGTACTTC
D: .; V: TRBV25-1; J: TRBJ1-5; size: .; CDR3: CASSEWGDDQPQHF; DNA: TGTGCCAGCAGTGAATGGGGGGACGATCAGCCCCAGCATTTT
D: TRBD1; V: TRBV6-1; J: TRBJ2-1; size: .; CDR3: CASSGTGSVWAYNEQFF; DNA: TGTGCCAGCAGTGGGACAGGGTCAGTTTGGGCCTACAATGAGCAGTTCTTC
D: TRBD1; V: TRBV28; J: TRBJ2-3; size: .; CDR3: CASSDRGHSADTQYF; DNA: TGTGCCAGCAGTGACAGGGGGCACTCAGCAGATACGCAGTATTTT
D: TRBD2; V: TRBV29-1; J: TRBJ2-7; size: once; CDR3: CSVILAGVNEQYF; DNA: TGCAGCGTTATACTAGCGGGAGTTAATGAGCAGTACTTC
D: .; V: TRBV10-3; J: TRBJ2-7; size: .; CDR3: CAISEGVGSLYEQYF; DNA: TGTGCCATCAGTGAAGGAGTAGGGAGTTTATACGAGCAGTACTTC
D: TRBD2; V: TRBV11-2; J: TRBJ2-4; size: .; CDR3: CASRGGLAGRPPDIQYF; DNA: TGTGCCAGCAGGGGGGGACTAGCGGGCAGACCCCCAGACATTCAGTACTTC
D: .; V: TRBV28; J: TRBJ1-5; size: .; CDR3: CASSLSANQPQHF; DNA: TGTGCCAGCAGTTTATCAGCAAATCAGCCCCAGCATTTT
D: TRBD2; V: TRBV28; J: TRBJ2-5; size: once; CDR3: CASSLAREDYQETQYF; DNA: TGTGCCAGCAGTTTAGCTCGGGAGGACTACCAAGAGACCCAGTACTTC
D: .; V: TRBV20-1; J: TRBJ1-2; size: few; CDR3: CSAEGYTF; DNA: TGCAGTGCCGAGGGCTACACCTTC
D: TRBD2; V: TRBV7-9; J: TRBJ2-1; size: .; CDR3: CASSLSVGAAGADNEQFF; DNA: TGTGCCAGCAGCTTATCGGTCGGGGCAGCGGGAGCGGACAATGAGCAGTTCTTC
D: .; V: TRBV7-9; J: TRBJ2-7; size: once; CDR3: CASSLPDTGSYEQYF; DNA: TGTGCCAGCAGCTTACCTGACACGGGCTCCTACGAGCAGTACTTC
D: .; V: TRBV7-9; J: TRBJ2-1; size: .; CDR3: CASSIPSSRNEQFF; DNA: TGTGCCAGCAGTATCCCTAGCTCGCGCAATGAGCAGTTCTTC
D: TRBD2; V: TRBV28; J: TRBJ2-7; size: .; CDR3: CASSTWREKTPYEQYF; DNA: TGTGCCAGCAGCACGTGGCGGGAGAAGACACCCTACGAGCAGTACTTC
D: TRBD1; V: TRBV10-2; J: TRBJ2-7; size: once; CDR3: CASSDSSTGDEQYF; DNA: TGCGCCAGCAGTGATTCCTCGACAGGGGACGAGCAGTACTTC
D: .; V: TRBV10-3; J: TRBJ2-3; size: .; CDR3: CAISESGGTDTQYF; DNA: TGTGCCATCAGTGAGTCTGGGGGCACAGATACGCAGTATTTT
D: .; V: TRBV11-2; J: TRBJ1-1; size: .; CDR3: CASSLGELGTEAFF; DNA: TGTGCCAGCAGCTTAGGAGAGCTGGGCACTGAAGCTTTCTTT
D: TRBD2; V: TRBV2; J: TRBJ2-5; size: .; CDR3: CASSEGPGPAGVSETQYF; DNA: TGTGCCAGCAGTGAAGGCCCGGGGCCAGCGGGAGTTTCAGAGACCCAGTACTTC
D: .; V: TRBV21-1; J: TRBJ2-3; size: .; CDR3: CASSKGAGGTDTQYF; DNA: TGTGCCAGCAGCAAAGGGGCAGGGGGGACAGATACGCAGTATTTT
D: TRBD2; V: TRBV11-2; J: TRBJ2-7; size: .; CDR3: CASSLGGTSGSDEQYF; DNA: TGTGCCAGCAGCTTAGGAGGGACTAGCGGGAGTGACGAGCAGTACTTC
D: .; V: TRBV2; J: TRBJ1-4; size: .; CDR3: CASGGAGKLFF; DNA: TGTGCCAGCGGGGGCGCGGGAAAACTGTTTTTT
D: .; V: TRBV28; J: TRBJ2-3; size: .; CDR3: CASRSGTSIGDTQYF; DNA: TGTGCCAGCAGATCCGGGACATCTATAGGAGATACGCAGTATTTT
D: .; V: TRBV28; J: TRBJ2-1; size: .; CDR3: CASSFLGLDEQFF; DNA: TGTGCCAGCAGTTTTCTAGGTTTGGATGAGCAGTTCTTC
D: .; V: TRBV4-1; J: TRBJ1-3; size: .; CDR3: CASSLTGGGSGNTIYF; DNA: TGCGCCAGCAGCCTAACTGGGGGGGGCTCTGGAAACACCATATATTTT
D: TRBD1; V: TRBV7-9; J: TRBJ2-7; size: .; CDR3: CASSSGQGEDEQYF; DNA: TGTGCCAGCAGCTCTGGACAGGGGGAGGACGAGCAGTACTTC